Below, 32 T cell receptor beta chains from the same sample are listed, as sequenced in a study of cytomegalovirus exposure and HLA in healthy donors. Here immunoSEQ multiplex PCR was the method, and the copy in TCRdb shows in-frame clones only, minus some. The sample has some 170,000 clones, 87% seen once. Sample: PBMCs. The receptors were sampled from a woman aged 30 to 39 in good health and CMV-seronegative.

The rearrangement joins TRBV5-1 to TRBJ2-1, with TRBD1 identical over 12 bases. This CDR3 comprises 15 residues. After removal of 4 bases from V and 10 bases from J, the junction contained 9 bases not matched to a gene. Germline CDR1 and CDR2: SGHRS and YFSETQ. DNA of the CDR3: TGCGCCAGCAGCGAGGGACAGGGGGCTACCGGGGAGCAGTTCTTC. Its protein product is CASSEGQGATGEQFF.

This chain connects TRBV5-1 to TRBJ2-1; the D gene is possibly TRBD1 (6 bases). The V gene lost 0 bases and the J gene lost 9 bases, with 10 bases spanning the gap. The CDR3 length is 13 residues. From germline, CDR1 is SGHRS and CDR2 YFSETQ. Written as DNA, the CDR3 is TGCGCCAGCAGCTTGGTTAGAGGGGGTGAGCAGTTCTTC. Protein sequence: CASSLVRGGEQFF.

The CDR3 spells CASSVDRGGAGETQYF. In DNA, the CDR3 is TGTGCCAGCAGCGTAGATAGGGGGGGCGCTGGGGAGACCCAGTACTTC. The chain recombines TRBV9 with TRBJ2-5; maybe TRBD2 (7 bases). Trimming left V 0 bases short and J 5 bases short, with 17 bases between. Germline V gives CDR1 SGDLS, CDR2 YYNGEE. The CDR3 consists of 16 residues. Full variable domain (rest looked up from reference TRBV9 and TRBJ2-5): DSGVTQTPKHLITATGQRVTLRCSPRSGDLSVYWYQQSLDQGLQFLIQYYNGEERAKGNILERFSAQQFPDLHSELNLSSLELGDSALYFCASSVDRGGAGETQYFGPGTRLLVL.

The chain couples TRBV9 to TRBJ1-2; the D gene is possibly TRBD1 (6 bases). Germline loops: CDR1 SGDLS, CDR2 YYNGEE. The CDR3 contains 15 residues. V was trimmed by 4 bases and J by 3 bases, leaving 16 bases between them. The CDR3 region has the DNA TGTGCCAGCAGCTCACCGGGGGGGCATCACTATGGCTACACCTTC. Translating gives CASSSPGGHHYGYTF.

The CDR3 here is CASSYYRGPNDNSPLHF. CDR3 nucleotides: TGCGCCAGCAGCTACTACAGGGGGCCGAACGATAATTCACCCCTCCACTTT. This chain links TRBV5-1 with TRBJ1-6, with TRBD1 matching over 9 bases. Germline CDR1 SGHRS, CDR2 YFSETQ. Trimming removed 3 bases from V and 5 bases from J; junction bases left unmatched: 9. This CDR3 contains 17 residues.

The rearrangement links TRBV9 to TRBJ1-2; possible D gene TRBD1, 6 bases. Trimming cost V 4 bases and J 4 bases, with 20 bases left between them. The length of the CDR3 is 16 residues. The V gene's germline CDR1 is SGDLS and CDR2 YYNGEE. The chain's CDR3 is CASSPEMTGNTYGYTF. CDR3 nucleotide sequence: TGTGCCAGCAGCCCGGAGATGACAGGAAACACCTATGGCTACACCTTC.

CDR3 loop: CASSQGAYEEQYF. The CDR3 DNA follows: TGTGCCAGTAGTCAGGGGGCCTACGAAGAGCAGTACTTC. The chain is built from TRBV19 and TRBJ2-7; 8 bases are shared with TRBD1. Germline CDR1 LNHDA, CDR2 SQIVND (reference sequence). This CDR3 has 13 amino acids. V trimming: 5 bases; J trimming: 7 bases; junction bases outside the gene matches: 7.

The J gene is TRBJ2-1, the V gene TRBV4-2; TRBD1 matches 7 bases. The ends lost 0 bases at V and 0 bases at J; junction bases unmatched: 8. Germline CDR1 is LGHNA and CDR2 is YNFKEQ. The CDR3 sequence is 18 residues long. CDR3 loop: CASSQDPATGVSYNEQFF. The CDR3 DNA is TGTGCCAGCAGCCAAGATCCCGCCACAGGGGTCTCCTACAATGAGCAGTTCTTC.

The CDR3 loop is CASSRRQGSYNEQFF. The CDR3 DNA sequence: TGTGCCAGCAGCCGCCGACAGGGTTCCTACAATGAGCAGTTCTTC. The rearrangement uses TRBV11-3 and TRBJ2-1; 7 bases align to TRBD1. Per germline, CDR1 SGHNT and CDR2 YENEEA. The CDR3 runs to 15 residues. V trimming: 5 bases; J trimming: 1 base; junction bases outside the gene matches: 5.

The genes are TRBV4-1 and TRBJ2-7; D not certain. Germline-derived CDR1 and CDR2 are MGHRA and YSYEKL. The CDR3 runs 17 residues. The ends were cut back, 2 bases at V and 0 bases at J, with 17 bases in the middle. For the CDR3, the DNA is TGCGCCAGCAGCCAAAACCTGGAGATAACCCCCTCCTACGAGCAGTACTTC. It is translated as CASSQNLEITPSYEQYF.

The genes are TRBV19 and TRBJ1-1; D perhaps matches TRBD1 (6 bases). The V end lost 7 bases, the J end lost 4 bases, and 16 bases lay between the germline ends. This CDR3 region has 14 residues. From germline, CDR1 is LNHDA and CDR2 SQIVND (reference sequence). CDR3: CASTAIQGFTEAFF. The CDR3 coding sequence is TGTGCCAGTACGGCAATCCAGGGGTTCACTGAAGCTTTCTTT.

The V and J genes are TRBV12-5 and TRBJ2-7; 9 bases line up with TRBD1. The CDR3 is 17 residues long. Germline CDR1 LGHNT, CDR2 FRNRAP. The trim removed 4 bases at V and 3 bases at J, leaving 13 bases unmatched. CDR3 region: CASGSSLDRGSDYEQYF. Written as DNA, the CDR3 is TGTGCTAGTGGTTCGTCTTTGGACAGGGGATCTGACTACGAGCAGTACTTC. The whole variable domain, remainder taken from reference TRBV12-5 and TRBJ2-7, is DARVTQTPRHKVTEMGQEVTMRCQPILGHNTVFWYRQTMMQGLELLAYFRNRAPLDDSGMPKDRFSAEMPDATLATLKIQPSEPRDSAVYFCASGSSLDRGSDYEQYFGPGTRLTVT.

The genes are TRBV6-6 and TRBJ1-1, with D perhaps TRBD1 (6 bases). V gave up 11 bases and J gave up 3 bases, with 19 bases separating them. Germline assignment: CDR1 MNHNY and CDR2 SVGAGI (reference sequence). The CDR3 consists of 14 residues. The CDR3 DNA follows: TGTGCCGTACAAGCACAGGGTCGGGACACTGAAGCTTTCTTT. Translating gives CAVQAQGRDTEAFF.

The chain has TRBV7-2 and TRBJ2-3, with a possible D match to TRBD2 (6 bases). Germline CDR1 is SGHTA and CDR2 is FQGNSA. The CDR3 is 16 residues long. V was cut by 2 bases and J by 1 base, with 13 bases left in between. CDR3 bases: TGTGCCAGCAGCTTAACTCCGCCTAGCGGCACAGATACGCAGTATTTT. Amino acid sequence: CASSLTPPSGTDTQYF.

The chain links TRBV7-8 to TRBJ2-3; 9 positions agree with TRBD1. CDR1 and CDR2 from the germline V gene are SGHVS and FQNEAQ. The junction had 5 bases not matched to a gene; V was cut back by 1 base and J by 3 bases. The CDR3 spans 16 residues. CDR3 coding DNA: TGTGCCAGCAGCTTAGAGGGACAGGGTGCTACAGATACGCAGTATTTT. Amino acids: CASSLEGQGATDTQYF.

V usage is TRBV7-6 and J usage is TRBJ2-7, with 10 bases lining up with TRBD1. Trimming at V came to 4 bases and at J to 6 bases, leaving 3 bases not matched to a gene. CDR3 length: 13 residues. The V gene's germline CDR1 is SGHVS and CDR2 FNYEAQ. For the CDR3, the DNA is TGTGCCAGCAGCTCGACAGGGGGCTCCGAGCAGTACTTC. Its protein is CASSSTGGSEQYF.

The chain is built from TRBV11-2 and TRBJ2-1; the D gene is possibly TRBD1 (7 bases). The ends were cut back, 4 bases at V and 9 bases at J, with 19 bases in the middle. Germline V gene data show CDR1 as SGHAT and CDR2 as FQNNGV. The CDR3 has 15 residues. The CDR3 nucleotides are TGTGCCAGCAGCTCCTCAGGGGGGATCTTCGGTGAGCAGTTCTTC. It codes for CASSSSGGIFGEQFF.

The chain has TRBV11-2 and TRBJ2-3; TRBD2 agrees at 7 bases. V shed 5 bases and J 6 bases; nucleotides not matched to a gene: 20. In germline, CDR1 is SGHAT, CDR2 FQNNGV. This CDR3 spans 18 amino acids. As DNA, the CDR3 is TGTGCCAGCAGCCCCATCCGTAGGGAGCGGGGAGGTGCGGATACGCAGTATTTT. This gives the protein CASSPIRRERGGADTQYF.

The J gene is TRBJ2-5, the V gene TRBV7-9, with 7 bases identical to TRBD2. This CDR3 spans 16 amino acids. Germline CDR1 is SEHNR and CDR2 is FQNEAQ (reference sequence). V trimming: 4 bases; J trimming: 3 bases; junction bases outside the gene matches: 11. CDR3 sequence reads: CASSSLTGLGKETQYF. In nucleotides, the CDR3 is TGTGCCAGCAGCTCATTAACAGGACTAGGGAAAGAGACCCAGTACTTC.

The chain uses TRBV4-1 and TRBJ1-1, with a possible D match to TRBD1 (6 bases). The CDR3 totals 15 residues. CDR1 MGHRA and CDR2 YSYEKL come from the germline V gene. Trimming stripped 2 bases from V and 3 bases from J, with 13 bases between. This CDR3 reads CASSQYPQGDTEAFF. CDR3 nucleotide sequence: TGCGCCAGCAGCCAATATCCACAGGGTGACACTGAAGCTTTCTTT.

The rearrangement links TRBV29-1 to TRBJ1-1, with D uncertain. CDR1 SQVTM and CDR2 ANQGSEA come from the germline V gene. V lost 6 bases and J 4 bases, leaving 15 bases between the germline ends. CDR3 length: 13 amino acids. The CDR3 nucleotides are TGCAGCGTCCCCAACGTGGAGAGCACTGAAGCTTTCTTT. Translating it yields CSVPNVESTEAFF. The entire variable domain, with the rest obtained from reference TRBV29-1 and TRBJ1-1, is as follows: SAVISQKPSRDICQRGTSLTIQCQVDSQVTMMFWYRQQPGQSLTLIATANQGSEATYESGFVIDKFPISRPNLTFSTLTVSNMSPEDSSIYLCSVPNVESTEAFFGQGTRLTVV.

The chain recombines TRBV7-6 with TRBJ1-6; TRBD1 is a possible D gene (6 bases). The CDR3 is made up of 15 amino acids. V lost 1 base to trimming and J lost 10 bases, with 14 bases between them. CDR1 is SGHVS and CDR2 is FNYEAQ in the germline V gene. The CDR3 spells CASSLGGTTQSPLHF. The CDR3 DNA is TGTGCCAGCAGCTTAGGGGGGACAACGCAGTCACCCCTCCACTTT.

The chain joins TRBV7-7 to TRBJ1-1; 10 nucleotides line up with TRBD1. V lost 1 base, J lost 3 bases, and 11 bases stayed unmatched. The germline CDR1 and CDR2 sequences are SSHAT and FNYEAQ (reference sequence). This CDR3 is 18 amino acids long. The CDR3 bases are TGTGCCAGCAGCTTAGAACCATCAGCCGGGACAGGGGACACTGAAGCTTTCTTT. Amino acid sequence: CASSLEPSAGTGDTEAFF.

This clone was detected once. The rearrangement joins TRBV15 to TRBJ1-1; 8 bases are shared with TRBD1. Losses at the gene ends were 3 bases for V and 6 bases for J; bases not matched to a gene: 3. Per the germline V gene, CDR1 is LNHNV and CDR2 is YYDKDF (reference sequence). This CDR3 contains 13 residues. For the CDR3, the DNA is TGTGCCACCAGCAGGGCAGGGGGCCCTGAAGCTTTCTTT. Translated: CATSRAGGPEAFF. Using reference TRBV15 and TRBJ1-1 for the parts outside the CDR3, the full variable domain is DAMVIQNPRYQVTQFGKPVTLSCSQTLNHNVMYWYQQKSSQAPKLLFHYYDKDFNNEADTPDNFQSRRPNTSFCFLDIRSPGLGDTAMYLCATSRAGGPEAFFGQGTRLTVV.

This chain uses TRBV10-3 with TRBJ2-3; 9 bases fit TRBD1. The length of the CDR3 is 16 residues. V lost 3 bases and J lost 3; bases outside the gene matches: 7. Germline V gene sequence: CDR1 ENHRY, CDR2 SYGVKD. The CDR3 sequence: CAISEGVGTGTDTQYF. The CDR3 region has the DNA TGTGCCATCAGTGAAGGGGTGGGGACAGGGACAGATACGCAGTATTTT.

The V and J genes are TRBV6-4 and TRBJ1-1; 8 bases line up with TRBD1. Per germline, CDR1 MRHNA and CDR2 SNTAGT. The CDR3 spans 21 residues. After removal of 2 bases from V and 0 bases from J, the junction contained 20 bases not matched to a gene. CDR3 protein: CASSDGEGTGLSRILNTEAFF. In DNA, the CDR3 is TGTGCCAGCAGTGACGGAGAAGGGACAGGCCTCAGCCGGATTTTGAACACTGAAGCTTTCTTT.

This rearrangement joins TRBV5-1 to TRBJ2-7, with 8 bases that match TRBD1. Germline CDR1 is SGHRS and CDR2 is YFSETQ. The CDR3 is 17 amino acids. V shed 0 bases and J 7 bases; nucleotides not matched to a gene: 15. CDR3 residues: CASSLGPPRTGLAEQYF. CDR3 sequence (DNA): TGCGCCAGCAGCTTGGGTCCCCCGAGGACAGGGCTCGCGGAGCAGTACTTC. The variable domain in full, with the rest retrieved from reference TRBV5-1 and TRBJ2-7, is KAGVTQTPRYLIKTRGQQVTLSCSPISGHRSVSWYQQTPGQGLQFLFEYFSETQRNKGNFPGRFSGRQFSNSRSEMNVSTLELGDSALYLCASSLGPPRTGLAEQYFGPGTRLTVT.

The chain links TRBV13 to TRBJ2-7; possibly TRBD1 for D (6 bases). The CDR3 length is 17 residues. The germline CDR1 and CDR2 sequences are PRHDT and FYEKMQ (reference sequence). V was clipped by 2 bases and J by 2 bases, with 19 bases between them. The CDR3 sequence is CASSLNFRQGMAYEQYF. CDR3 nucleotides: TGTGCCAGCAGCTTAAATTTCCGCCAGGGGATGGCCTACGAGCAGTACTTC.

The V gene is TRBV4-2, the J gene TRBJ1-6; perhaps TRBD1 as D (5 bases). This CDR3 is 18 amino acids long. CDR1 is LGHNA, CDR2 YNFKEQ, per germline. The ends were cut back, 0 bases at V and 2 bases at J, with 14 bases in the middle. The CDR3 DNA reads as TGTGCCAGCAGCCAAGATCTGCAGGGAGGAACCTATAATTCACCCCTCCACTTT. It is translated as CASSQDLQGGTYNSPLHF.

CDR3 DNA sequence: TGTGCCAGCAGCCAAGATAGACAGGGGACCTACGAGCAGTACTTC. This encodes CASSQDRQGTYEQYF. The J gene is TRBJ2-7, the V gene TRBV4-2; 8 positions match TRBD1. This CDR3 contains 15 residues. The germline CDR1 and CDR2 sequences are LGHNA and YNFKEQ. J was trimmed by 2 bases and V by 0 bases; bases with no gene match: 3.

J is TRBJ1-6 and V is TRBV2; tentatively, D is TRBD1 (5 bases). CDR3 length equals 16 residues. The germline V gene encodes CDR1 SNHLY and CDR2 FYNNEI. V dropped 3 bases and J dropped 2 bases, with 11 bases sitting between them. The CDR3 loop is CASSDGTDTYNSPLHF. CDR3 nucleotides: TGTGCCAGCAGTGATGGGACTGACACCTATAATTCACCCCTCCACTTT.

The chain combines TRBV27 with TRBJ1-4; the match to TRBD1 covers 9 bases. J lost 6 bases, V lost 4 bases, and 6 bases had no gene match. From germline, CDR1 is MNHEY and CDR2 SMNVEV (reference sequence). The CDR3 extends over 15 amino acids. The CDR3 DNA reads as TGTGCCAGCAGTTCTCCGACAGGGGGACATGAAAAACTGTTTTTT. Residues: CASSSPTGGHEKLFF.